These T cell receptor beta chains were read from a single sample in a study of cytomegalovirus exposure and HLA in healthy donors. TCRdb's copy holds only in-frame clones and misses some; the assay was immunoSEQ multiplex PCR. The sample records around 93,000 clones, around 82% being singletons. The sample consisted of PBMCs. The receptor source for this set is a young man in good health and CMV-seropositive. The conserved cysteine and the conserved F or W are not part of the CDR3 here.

CDR3: ASSQTGGASETQY
J: TRBJ2-5
V: TRBV10-1

CDR3: AISEGGANNQPQH
J: TRBJ1-5
V: TRBV10-3

CDR3: ASSKISGGSSNEQF
J: TRBJ2-1
V: TRBV5-1

CDR3: ASSVSGRSYNEQF
J: TRBJ2-1
V: TRBV7-8

CDR3: ASRPGQGANQPQH
J: TRBJ1-5
V: TRBV6-1

CDR3: ASSPPGLAGAEEQY
J: TRBJ2-7
V: TRBV18

CDR3: ASSGGQETQY
J: TRBJ2-5
V: TRBV28

CDR3: ASSLETVNTEAF
J: TRBJ1-1
V: TRBV5-4

CDR3: SVTPWTVSSYNEQF
J: TRBJ2-1
V: TRBV29-1

CDR3: ASSYNGGDQPQH
J: TRBJ1-5
V: TRBV6-5

CDR3: ASSLGGTSGYNEQF
J: TRBJ2-1
V: TRBV7-9

CDR3: ASSLSGNKNTEAF
J: TRBJ1-1
V: TRBV7-8

CDR3: SVRTGEGYGYT
J: TRBJ1-2
V: TRBV29-1

CDR3: ASSLLYRSAEAF
J: TRBJ1-1
V: TRBV7-8

CDR3: ACRQGRGELF
J: TRBJ2-2
V: TRBV28

CDR3: ASSPKGAGPYEQY
J: TRBJ2-7
V: TRBV7-9

CDR3: ASSLAGRTVYEQY
J: TRBJ2-7
V: TRBV5-1

CDR3: ASSPGLGASSGNTIY
J: TRBJ1-3
V: TRBV11-3

CDR3: AWSVGSGSYEQY
J: TRBJ2-7
V: TRBV30

CDR3: ASSDDRGGTKNIQY
J: TRBJ2-4
V: TRBV7-9

CDR3: AISTGTSGNTQY
J: TRBJ2-3
V: TRBV10-3

CDR3: ASSLDQGRVPSDEQY
J: TRBJ2-7
V: TRBV5-1

CDR3: ASSLAGGGEYEQY
J: .
V: TRBV5-6

CDR3: SASSHYEQY
J: TRBJ2-7
V: TRBV20-1

CDR3: ASSLVLISNQPQH
J: TRBJ1-5
V: TRBV7-2

CDR3: ASSLTQGPLSYEQY
J: TRBJ2-7
V: TRBV5-1

CDR3: ASSLSSGSFETQY
J: TRBJ2-5
V: TRBV7-2

CDR3: ASSLLTSGSSDTQY
J: TRBJ2-3
V: TRBV5-1

CDR3: SSSVSTDTQY
J: TRBJ2-3
V: TRBV7-9

CDR3: ASSFAIGTSGRGYEQF
J: TRBJ2-1
V: TRBV5-6

CDR3: ASSDGGELF
J: TRBJ2-2
V: TRBV10-2

CDR3: ASRANRETQY
J: TRBJ2-5
V: TRBV10-2

CDR3: ASSPGSVGAYEQY
J: TRBJ2-7
V: TRBV5-1

CDR3: ASSQSSQGAQETQY
J: TRBJ2-5
V: TRBV23-1

CDR3: ASSQESGEAF
J: TRBJ1-1
V: TRBV4-3

CDR3: ASSLGPVSGNTIY
J: TRBJ1-3
V: TRBV7-2

CDR3: ASSWTSGVISSTDTQY
J: TRBJ2-3
V: TRBV18

CDR3: ASSPTSGRHYEQY
J: TRBJ2-7
V: TRBV9

CDR3: AWSTRTGGTEAF
J: TRBJ1-1
V: TRBV30

CDR3: ASRTTGANVLT
J: TRBJ2-6
V: TRBV6-1

CDR3: ASSYRLAGGLEQF
J: TRBJ2-1
V: TRBV6-5

CDR3: ASSLPGTGSTQNSPLH
J: TRBJ1-6
V: TRBV28

CDR3: ASSPGETQY
J: TRBJ2-5
V: TRBV28

CDR3: ASSYHGTSGSEEQY
J: TRBJ2-5
V: TRBV6-6

CDR3: ASSSGQLGTEAF
J: TRBJ1-1
V: TRBV7-6

CDR3: ASSRTGQETQY
J: TRBJ2-5
V: TRBV11-3

CDR3: ASSPRWVAGTDTQY
J: TRBJ2-3
V: TRBV5-1

CDR3: ASSDDRAQDSNQPQH
J: TRBJ1-5
V: TRBV6-1

CDR3: ASRPPRAGSYNEQF
J: TRBJ2-1
V: TRBV21-1

CDR3: ASSPGDGAGGRNNEQF
J: TRBJ2-1
V: TRBV5-1

CDR3: ASSNEPGQGVWQPQH
J: TRBJ1-5
V: TRBV27

CDR3: ASNRDLAKNIQY
J: TRBJ2-4
V: TRBV27

CDR3: ASSLAGRASTDTQY
J: TRBJ2-3
V: TRBV7-9